What follows describes a single T cell receptor beta chain. The antigen remains unidentified. This sample was taken from a study of beta chain features in type 1 diabetes. Study-wide context: Examination spanned fewer than 140,000,000 sorted cells from all samples.

Naive, central memory, regulatory and stem cell-like memory cells within the CD4+ compartment were sorted using CD45RO/CCR7/CD25/CD127/CD95/CD27. There are 14 residues in the CDR3. V was shortened by 4 bases and J by 6 bases, with 12 bases between the two germline ends. Per the germline V gene, CDR1 is MGHRA and CDR2 is YSYEKL. Broader study findings: Patients with Type 1 diabetes showed moderately but significantly shorter TCRB CDR3s in all four CD4+ subsets. PCR might favor shorter templates, but any such skew would affect patients and controls equally.

Every bit of the isolated RNA underwent reverse transcription, so sequencing read expressed TCRB transcripts. Mean read depth for naive, central memory and regulatory T cell samples was about 3.4 million reads. Repertoires were generated with immunoSEQ multiplex PCR, while TCRdb's copy carries only in-frame clones and drops some. The data show a few hundred thousand clones, with around 9.6% seen just once and around 0.66% held by the top ten. The sequencing sample was made of central memory CD4+ T cells from blood. V usage is TRBV4-1 and J usage is TRBJ1-4; D perhaps matches TRBD1 (6 bases). This TCR came from a young man with type 1 diabetes. The DNA of the CDR3 is TGCGCCAGCAGCCCTAGACAGGCGGATGAAAAACTGTTTTTT. This codes for CASSPRQADEKLFF.